Below, one T cell receptor (beta chain) is given with its context. Treatment of the sample: around 19 received Ad26.COV2.S at low or high dose, single or two shots; 5 received placebo; per-sample allocation not given. All samples were drawn on day 63, counting from the first vaccine or placebo injection. The data stem from a study of Ad26.COV2.S vaccination and SARS-CoV-2 variants. The CDR3 loop spans 11 amino acids. V gave up 2 bases and J gave up 5 bases, with 1 base separating them. The repertoire was sequenced with immunoSEQ multiplex PCR; TCRdb's copy has only in-frame clones and lacks some. Among roughly 350,000 clones listed, less than 90% were seen once.

The genes are TRBV12-3 or TRBV12-4 and TRBJ1-3; D is uncertain. The source material was peripheral blood, sampled in a trial of Ad26.COV2.S vaccine versus placebo. The TCR comes from a person between 18 and 65 years old who received the Ad26.COV2.S COVID-19 vaccine or a placebo. The CDR3 is CASSLRNTIYF. The DNA of the CDR3 is TGTGCCAGCAGTTTACGAAACACCATATATTTT.